One and the same sample provided the 9 T cell receptor beta chains below, sequenced in a study of T cell changes during pregnancy in multiple sclerosis (dated by TCRdb to the late 2010s). Receptor libraries were prepared by the immunoSEQ multiplex PCR assay. Here the immuneACCESS table is served through TCRdb, limited to in-frame sequences with V and J called. Missing clones are a known gap in these copies; in checked studies unresolved V genes cover under half, and the rest lacks a known reason. The sample data list some 41,000 clones, and 80% to 90% of these were observed just once. The ten largest clones represent approximately 1.1% of the sample. The sequenced sample was CD4+ T cells from peripheral blood mononuclear cells, obtained after pregnancy. These TCRs come from a female donor with multiple sclerosis, enrolled in a pregnancy study.

The V and J genes are TRBV9 and TRBJ1-5; no firm D call. The CDR3 extends over 14 amino acids. Trimming stripped 0 bases from V and 2 bases from J, with 6 bases between. Germline V gene sequence: CDR1 SGDLS, CDR2 YYNGEE. CDR3 in amino acids: CASSVGQGNQPQHF. DNA of the CDR3: TGTGCCAGCAGCGTAGGTCAGGGCAATCAGCCCCAGCATTTT.

V gene TRBV11-2 combines with J gene TRBJ2-2; 8 bases match TRBD1. The V and J ends lost 2 bases and 5 bases, in that order; junction bases with no gene match: 7. CDR3 size: 16 residues. The germline V gene has CDR1 SGHAT and CDR2 FQNNGV. Here the CDR3 reads CASSLRTGLGTGELFF. In DNA form, the CDR3 reads TGTGCCAGCAGCTTACGGACAGGGCTTGGGACCGGGGAGCTGTTTTTT.

The chain employs TRBV7-9 and TRBJ2-5; 10 bases match TRBD1. The CDR3 loop spans 14 amino acids. Germline V gene sequence: CDR1 SEHNR, CDR2 FQNEAQ (reference sequence). The J segment lost 5 bases and the V segment lost 2 bases, leaving 2 bases of the junction unmatched. CDR3 protein: CASSLQTGGETQYF. The CDR3, as DNA: TGTGCCAGCAGCTTACAGACAGGGGGCGAGACCCAGTACTTC.

This clone was observed once. V gene TRBV6-5 combines with J gene TRBJ2-5, with D uncertain. The CDR3 extends over 11 amino acids. The V end was cut by 5 bases, the J end by 5 bases, with 6 bases between. CDR1 is MNHEY and CDR2 is SVGAGI in the germline V gene. CDR3 protein: CASSVRETQYF. Here the CDR3 DNA reads TGTGCCAGCAGTGTTCGGGAGACCCAGTACTTC.

The table lists this clone with a few counts. The chain employs TRBV2 and TRBJ1-1, with TRBD1 as a possible D gene (5 bases). This CDR3 comprises 15 residues. Germline CDR1 SNHLY, CDR2 FYNNEI. V was trimmed by 1 base and J by 1 base, leaving 10 bases between them. CDR3 nucleotide sequence: TGTGCCAGCAGTGAAGTCAGGGTTGCGAACACTGAAGCTTTCTTT. Protein: CASSEVRVANTEAFF.

The chain carries TRBV10-3 and TRBJ2-3; 13 bases align to TRBD2. This CDR3 has 17 amino acids. V shed 0 bases and J 4 bases; nucleotides not matched to a gene: 4. CDR1 and CDR2 from the germline V gene are ENHRY and SYGVKD. The CDR3: CAISESRLAGGADTQYF. DNA of the CDR3: TGTGCCATCAGTGAGTCCAGACTAGCGGGAGGTGCAGATACGCAGTATTTT.

V usage is TRBV6-5 and J usage is TRBJ2-2; D not certain. With 5 bases removed from V and 0 bases from J, the gap between germline ends came to 4 bases. The CDR3 length is 13 residues. CDR1 is MNHEY and CDR2 is SVGAGI in the germline V gene. CDR3 coding DNA: TGTGCCAGCAGTAGAGCGAACACCGGGGAGCTGTTTTTT. The encoded protein is CASSRANTGELFF.

The J gene is TRBJ2-3, the V gene TRBV4-3, with D perhaps TRBD1 (5 bases). Per germline, CDR1 LGHNA and CDR2 YSLEER. Trimming pared 1 base from V and 2 bases from J, leaving 10 bases between. This CDR3 has 15 amino acids. The CDR3 coding sequence is TGCGCCAGCAGCCAAGGGTACAGGAACACAGATACGCAGTATTTT. Amino acids: CASSQGYRNTDTQYF.

The chain joins TRBV30 to TRBJ2-3, with TRBD1 identical over 7 bases. The CDR3 is 15 residues long. Germline V CDR1 and CDR2: GTSNPN, SVGIG (reference sequence). With V trimmed by 2 bases and J by 3 bases, 8 bases remained unmatched. The CDR3 bases are TGTGCCTGGAGTACAAGGACAGGAGGAACAGATACGCAGTATTTT. Amino acids: CAWSTRTGGTDTQYF.